This T cell receptor (beta chain) came from a study of cytomegalovirus exposure and HLA in healthy donors. Germline CDR1 is LGHNA and CDR2 is YSLEER. CDR3 length: 14 residues. V was cut by 1 base and J by 5 bases, with 8 bases left in between. This clone was recorded only once. Amplification used 60 Vbeta primers and 13 Jbeta primers. Generated by immunoSEQ multiplex PCR, the TCRdb table keeps only in-frame clones and is missing some. The data hold approximately 130,000 clones, with 78% observed a single time. V gene TRBV4-3 combines with J gene TRBJ2-2; weak D call: TRBD2 (6 bases). The receptor comes from a woman aged 40 to 50 in good health and CMV-seronegative. The sequenced sample consisted of PBMCs. The CDR3 spells CASSQVAGTGELFF. DNA for the CDR3: TGCGCCAGCAGCCAAGTGGCGGGAACCGGGGAGCTGTTTTTT.